The rows below give T cell receptor beta chains drawn from one sample of a study of T cell responses to AZD1222 COVID-19 vaccine. Sequenced by immunoSEQ multiplex PCR; TCRdb stores in-frame clones only, minus some. The sample contains more than 120,000 clones, roughly 86% of which appear only once. The specimen was peripheral blood, collected 28 days after the second AZD1222 dose. These receptors came from an adult who received the AZD1222 COVID-19 vaccine. Both conserved end residues are part of each CDR3. A D gene is named only where the DNA matches it firmly. Clone size, where shown, is once, few, many, or a class for clones that have expanded.

V gene	D gene	clone size	J gene	CDR3 protein	CDR3 DNA
TRBV3-1/TRBV3-2	TRBD1	.	TRBJ2-7	CASTPQDRAEQYF	TGTGCCAGCACGCCCCAAGACAGGGCCGAGCAGTACTTC
TRBV5-1	.	.	TRBJ1-3	CASSLEGSGNTIYF	TGCGCCAGCAGCTTGGAAGGGTCTGGAAACACCATATATTTT
TRBV12-3/TRBV12-4	.	.	TRBJ1-5	CASGRQNNQPQHF	TGTGCCAGCGGTAGACAGAACAATCAGCCCCAGCATTTT
TRBV3-1/TRBV3-2	TRBD2	.	TRBJ2-1	CASSGGLAGGNYNEQFF	TGTGCCAGCAGCGGTGGACTAGCGGGAGGGAACTACAATGAGCAGTTCTTC
TRBV25-1	TRBD2	.	TRBJ2-4	CASSSAPGTSGGGNIQYF	TGTGCCAGCAGTTCCGCCCCAGGAACTAGCGGGGGGGGAAACATTCAGTACTTC
TRBV5-1	.	.	TRBJ1-3	CASSRAGQGSNTIYF	TGCGCCAGCAGCCGCGCTGGGCAGGGTTCAAACACCATATATTTT
TRBV4-2	.	.	TRBJ1-5	CASSQDWGDNQPQHF	TGTGCCAGCAGCCAAGATTGGGGTGACAATCAGCCCCAGCATTTT
TRBV30	.	.	TRBJ2-3	CAWSVGTSTDTQYF	TGTGCCTGGAGTGTCGGTACTAGCACAGATACGCAGTATTTT
TRBV18	TRBD2	.	TRBJ2-7	CASSLVGTNSYEQYF	TGTGCCAGCTCACTAGTCGGGACTAACTCCTACGAGCAGTACTTC
TRBV11-2	.	.	TRBJ2-7	CASSFGGYEQYF	TGTGCCAGCAGCTTCGGGGGTTACGAGCAGTACTTC
TRBV6-5	TRBD2	.	TRBJ2-3	CASSGVSTDTQYF	TGTGCCTCCAGCGGGGTCAGCACAGATACGCAGTATTTT
TRBV25-1	.	.	TRBJ1-2	CASSDGVTGGGYTF	TGTGCCAGCAGTGACGGAGTCACGGGGGGCGGCTACACCTTC
TRBV19	TRBD1	.	TRBJ1-5	CASSRNPGQGFNQPQHF	TGTGCCAGTAGTCGGAATCCGGGACAGGGTTTCAATCAGCCCCAGCATTTT
TRBV27	TRBD2	.	TRBJ2-1	CASSLKMAGAGREQFF	TGTGCCAGCAGTTTAAAGATGGCGGGAGCCGGCCGTGAGCAGTTCTTC
TRBV10-3	.	.	TRBJ1-1	CAISESRGTEAFF	TGTGCCATCAGTGAGTCCAGGGGAACTGAAGCTTTCTTT
TRBV6-6	TRBD1	once	TRBJ2-7	CASSYSTGDSYEQYF	TGTGCCAGCAGTTACTCGACAGGGGACTCCTACGAGCAGTACTTC
TRBV28	TRBD1	.	TRBJ1-5	CASNSGTGGTQPQHF	TGTGCCAGCAACTCCGGGACAGGGGGTACTCAGCCCCAGCATTTT
TRBV27	.	.	TRBJ1-2	CASSLRGGTYLGHYGYTF	TGTGCCAGCAGTTTAAGAGGCGGTACCTACCTGGGACATTATGGCTACACCTTC
TRBV6-5	.	.	TRBJ2-7	CASSYGLGYEQYF	TGTGCCAGCAGTTACGGCCTGGGGTACGAGCAGTACTTC
TRBV18	.	.	TRBJ1-5	CASSPIWGTEPQHF	TGTGCCAGCTCACCAATCTGGGGAACGGAGCCCCAGCATTTT
TRBV7-2	.	.	TRBJ1-4	CASSVGDSTNEKLFF	TGTGCCAGCAGCGTGGGGGACTCAACTAATGAAAAACTGTTTTTT
TRBV30	TRBD2	.	TRBJ2-3	CAWNPSGGAVDTQYF	TGTGCCTGGAACCCTAGCGGGGGGGCCGTAGATACGCAGTATTTT
TRBV28	.	.	TRBJ1-2	CASSSPGELDGYTF	TGTGCCAGCAGTTCACCGGGGGAACTGGATGGCTACACCTTC
TRBV19	.	once	TRBJ1-5	CASSMVGAGDNQPQHF	TGTGCCAGTAGTATGGTCGGGGCAGGGGACAATCAGCCCCAGCATTTT
TRBV4-1	.	.	TRBJ2-5	CASSQDGDGGGQETQYF	TGCGCCAGCAGCCAAGACGGAGACGGGGGTGGGCAAGAGACCCAGTACTTC
TRBV10-1	.	.	TRBJ2-5	CASSGGRKETQYF	TGCGCCAGCAGTGGGGGTCGGAAAGAGACCCAGTACTTC
TRBV19	TRBD2	.	TRBJ2-5	CASTKGLAQETQYF	TGTGCCAGTACCAAGGGACTAGCCCAAGAGACCCAGTACTTC
TRBV7-6	.	.	TRBJ2-1	CASSSGSGYNEQFF	TGTGCCAGCAGTTCGGGTAGTGGGTACAATGAGCAGTTCTTC
TRBV3-1/TRBV3-2	.	few	TRBJ1-4	CASSTGGREKLFF	TGTGCCAGCAGCACCGGGGGGAGGGAAAAACTGTTTTTT
TRBV5-1	.	.	TRBJ1-1	CASSLFPDNTEAFF	TGCGCCAGCAGCTTGTTCCCAGATAACACTGAAGCTTTCTTT
TRBV6-1	.	once	TRBJ1-1	CASSEQGNEAFF	TGTGCCAGCAGTGAACAGGGGAATGAAGCTTTCTTT
TRBV9	TRBD1	once	TRBJ1-6	CASSGAGTDNSPLHF	TGTGCCAGCAGCGGAGCCGGGACAGACAATTCACCCCTCCACTTT
TRBV3-1/TRBV3-2	.	.	TRBJ1-6	CASSPHAAGTYLGSPLHF	TGTGCCAGCAGCCCGCACGCGGCAGGGACCTATCTTGGTTCACCCCTCCACTTT
TRBV21-1	.	.	TRBJ1-2	CASRGGNDNYGYTF	TGTGCCAGCAGGGGGGGGAATGATAACTATGGCTACACCTTC
TRBV5-4	.	.	TRBJ1-4	CASSLVGGGGNEKLFF	TGTGCCAGCAGCTTAGTAGGAGGTGGGGGAAATGAAAAACTGTTTTTT
TRBV25-1	.	.	TRBJ2-7	CASSEMGGRLTYEQYF	TGTGCCAGCAGTGAAATGGGGGGCAGGTTGACCTACGAGCAGTACTTC
TRBV5-4	.	.	TRBJ2-7	CASSVGGALGWVYEQYF	TGTGCCAGCAGCGTTGGGGGGGCGCTTGGGTGGGTCTACGAGCAGTACTTC
TRBV3-1/TRBV3-2	.	.	TRBJ2-7	CASSARTPYEQYF	TGTGCCAGCAGCGCACGGACCCCCTACGAGCAGTACTTC
TRBV11-2	TRBD1	.	TRBJ2-7	CASSLAPGQAYEQYF	TGTGCCAGCAGCTTAGCGCCGGGACAGGCCTACGAGCAGTACTTC
TRBV11-3	TRBD1	.	TRBJ2-2	CASSSPLGQGRTGELFF	TGTGCCAGCAGCTCCCCTCTGGGACAGGGAAGAACCGGGGAGCTGTTTTTT
TRBV27	TRBD2	once	TRBJ2-2	CASYSGSLNTGELFF	TGTGCCAGCTACAGCGGGAGTCTTAACACCGGGGAGCTGTTTTTT
TRBV28	.	.	TRBJ2-5	CASTTAGMETQYF	TGTGCCAGCACCACGGCGGGGATGGAGACCCAGTACTTC
TRBV5-1	TRBD2	.	TRBJ2-7	CASGSGTSGLEQYF	TGCGCCAGCGGATCCGGGACTAGCGGGCTGGAGCAGTACTTC
TRBV4-1	TRBD1	.	TRBJ2-4	CASSPGTGSRNIQYF	TGCGCCAGCAGCCCGGGGACAGGGAGTAGGAACATTCAGTACTTC
TRBV27	TRBD1	.	TRBJ2-7	CASRYDDRGTYEQYF	TGTGCCAGCAGATACGATGACAGGGGAACCTACGAGCAGTACTTC
TRBV15	.	.	TRBJ1-6	CATSRDLGNSPLHF	TGTGCCACCAGCAGAGATCTGGGCAATTCACCCCTCCACTTT
TRBV7-8	TRBD1	.	TRBJ2-7	CASSQGQGPYEQYF	TGTGCCAGCAGCCAGGGACAGGGACCCTACGAGCAGTACTTC
TRBV3-1/TRBV3-2	.	.	TRBJ1-2	CASSSGGAGIGYTF	TGTGCCAGCAGCTCCGGGGGGGCAGGAATTGGCTACACCTTC
TRBV6-5	.	.	TRBJ1-1	CASGPRGTLEAFF	TGTGCCAGCGGACCTCGGGGGACTCTTGAAGCTTTCTTT
TRBV28	.	once	TRBJ2-5	CASSVLGSGEETQYF	TGTGCCAGCAGTGTCCTCGGGTCAGGGGAAGAGACCCAGTACTTC
TRBV19	.	once	TRBJ1-1	CASKATGVETEAFF	TGTGCCAGTAAAGCAACGGGGGTGGAAACTGAAGCTTTCTTT
TRBV21-1	.	.	TRBJ1-6	CASSSNGRPWDSPLHF	TGTGCCAGCAGCTCAAATGGCCGCCCGTGGGATTCACCCCTCCACTTT
TRBV4-1	TRBD1	.	TRBJ1-5	CASSQDRQGAGQPQHF	TGCGCCAGCAGCCAAGATCGACAGGGGGCCGGACAGCCCCAGCATTTT
TRBV2	.	.	TRBJ1-4	CASSPESGAPNEKLFF	TGTGCCAGCAGCCCGGAATCCGGGGCCCCAAATGAAAAACTGTTTTTT
TRBV10-2	.	.	TRBJ1-2	CASSESEGGYTF	TGCGCCAGCAGTGAGTCGGAGGGCGGCTACACCTTC
TRBV18	.	once	TRBJ1-2	CASSPRRTYGYTF	TGTGCCAGCTCACCACGAAGGACCTATGGCTACACCTTC
TRBV6-5	.	once	TRBJ2-1	CASSTTGSSYNEQFF	TGTGCCAGCAGCACTACAGGAAGCTCCTACAATGAGCAGTTCTTC
TRBV9	.	.	TRBJ2-1	CASSVEGLDRLLYNEQFF	TGTGCCAGCAGCGTAGAGGGTTTGGACAGACTTTTATACAATGAGCAGTTCTTC
TRBV18	TRBD1	.	TRBJ2-7	CASTEGQNFEQYF	TGTGCCAGCACAGAGGGACAGAATTTCGAGCAGTACTTC